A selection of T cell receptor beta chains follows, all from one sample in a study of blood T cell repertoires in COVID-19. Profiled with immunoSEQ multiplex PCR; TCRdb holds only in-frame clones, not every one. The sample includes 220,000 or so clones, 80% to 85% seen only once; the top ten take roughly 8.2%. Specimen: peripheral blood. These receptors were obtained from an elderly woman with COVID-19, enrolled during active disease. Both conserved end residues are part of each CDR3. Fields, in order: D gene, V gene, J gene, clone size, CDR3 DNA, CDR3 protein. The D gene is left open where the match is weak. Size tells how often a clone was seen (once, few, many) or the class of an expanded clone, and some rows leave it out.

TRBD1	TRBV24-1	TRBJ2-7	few	TGTGCCACCAGTGATGGGACAGGAGCCTCCTACGAGCAGTACTTC	CATSDGTGASYEQYF
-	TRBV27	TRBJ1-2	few	TGTGCCAGCAGTTTAAGAGACAGCCCCTATGGCTACACCTTC	CASSLRDSPYGYTF
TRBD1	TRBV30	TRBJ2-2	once	TGTGCCTGGAGCCGGGTAACAGGGGGCAGCGGGGAGCTGTTTTTT	CAWSRVTGGSGELFF
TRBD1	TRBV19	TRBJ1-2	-	TGTGCCAGTAGCAGGGGGACACACACTAACTATGGCTACACCTTC	CASSRGTHTNYGYTF
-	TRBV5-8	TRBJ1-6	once	TGTGCCAGCAGCTTGGTAGGCCAGGTTAATTCACCCCTCCACTTT	CASSLVGQVNSPLHF
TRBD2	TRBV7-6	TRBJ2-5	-	TGTGCCAGCAGCTTAAACATACTAGCGGAAGAGACCCAGTACTTC	CASSLNILAEETQYF
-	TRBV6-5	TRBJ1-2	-	TGTGCCACCAGTCCAGGGGCGAGGGTTTTTGGCTACACCTTC	CATSPGARVFGYTF
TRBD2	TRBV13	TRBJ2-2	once	TGTGCCAGCAGCTTAGGCCGGGAGGACCCGAACACCGGGGAGCTGTTTTTT	CASSLGREDPNTGELFF
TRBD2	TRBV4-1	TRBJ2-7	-	TGCGCCAGCAGCCTTTCATTGACTAGCGGGACCTACGAGCAGTACTTC	CASSLSLTSGTYEQYF
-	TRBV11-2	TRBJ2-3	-	TGTGCCAGCAGCCCCAGGGGCAGCTTCACAGATACGCAGTATTTT	CASSPRGSFTDTQYF
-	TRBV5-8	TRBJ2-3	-	TGTGCCAGCAGCTTGGTGGCGGGGGCAGGCACAGATACGCAGTATTTT	CASSLVAGAGTDTQYF
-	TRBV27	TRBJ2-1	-	TGTGCCAGCAGTCCTCTCGGAGTTGGCTTCTCAAGCGATGAGCAGTTCTTC	CASSPLGVGFSSDEQFF
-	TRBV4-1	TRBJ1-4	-	TGCGCCAGCAGCCAAGCCCTGGACAGTGCAACTAATGAAAAACTGTTTTTT	CASSQALDSATNEKLFF
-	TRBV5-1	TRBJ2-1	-	TGCGCCAGCAGCTTTCTAAGTCTGAAAAACAATGAGCAGTTCTTC	CASSFLSLKNNEQFF
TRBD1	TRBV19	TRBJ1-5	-	TGTGCCAGTAGTCGGGGACAGGACTCTTATAGCAATCAGCCCCAGCATTTT	CASSRGQDSYSNQPQHF
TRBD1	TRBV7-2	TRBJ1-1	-	TGTGCCAGCAGCTTCCAGGGGGCCGGGGTCACTGAAGCTTTCTTT	CASSFQGAGVTEAFF
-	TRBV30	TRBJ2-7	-	TGTGCCTGGAGTGTAGGCGGCTACATCTACGAGCAGTACTTC	CAWSVGGYIYEQYF
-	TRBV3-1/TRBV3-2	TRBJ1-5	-	TGTGCCAGCAGCCAAGAGACAGGAGATAAGAGTCAGCCCCAGCATTTT	CASSQETGDKSQPQHF
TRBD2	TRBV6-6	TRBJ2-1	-	TGTGCCAGCAGTCCCCCAGGTAGCGGGAGGGCCAGGGATGAGCAGTTCTTC	CASSPPGSGRARDEQFF
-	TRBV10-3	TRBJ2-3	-	TGTGCCATCAGTGAAAAGCGGGCCACAGATACGCAGTATTTT	CAISEKRATDTQYF
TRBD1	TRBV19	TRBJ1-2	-	TGTGCCAGTACCTCGACAGGGAACTATGGCTACACCTTC	CASTSTGNYGYTF
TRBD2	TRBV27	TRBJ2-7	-	TGTGCCAGCAGTCCGCATGCGGGGGGCGGCTCCTACGAGCAGTACTTC	CASSPHAGGGSYEQYF
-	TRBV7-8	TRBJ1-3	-	TGTGCCAGCAGCCCTCGGGGGGATAACTCTGGAAACACCATATATTTT	CASSPRGDNSGNTIYF
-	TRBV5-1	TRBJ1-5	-	TGCGCCAGCAGCTCCACAGGCCTTAGGGATCAGCCCCAGCATTTT	CASSSTGLRDQPQHF
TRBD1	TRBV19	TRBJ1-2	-	TGTGCCAGTAGGCCCATCCGGGACAGCTATGGCTACACCTTC	CASRPIRDSYGYTF
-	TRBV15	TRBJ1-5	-	TGTGCCACCAGCAGAGTCACGGAGGTATACAATCAGCCCCAGCATTTT	CATSRVTEVYNQPQHF
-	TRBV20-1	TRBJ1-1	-	TGCAGGAGGGGGTATGAAGCTTTCTTT	CRRGYEAFF
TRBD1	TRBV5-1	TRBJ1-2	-	TGCGCCAGCAGCAAGGAGGGGGCTGATGGCTACACCTTC	CASSKEGADGYTF
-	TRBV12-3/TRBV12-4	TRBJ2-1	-	TGTGCCAGCAGTTTCTCGAATGAGCAGTTCTTC	CASSFSNEQFF
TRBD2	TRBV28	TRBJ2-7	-	TGTGCCAGCAGTTTCATAGCGGGAGGCAACGAGCAGTACTTC	CASSFIAGGNEQYF
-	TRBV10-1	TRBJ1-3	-	TGCGCCAGCAGTTTGGAGTCGGCTGGAAACACCATATATTTT	CASSLESAGNTIYF
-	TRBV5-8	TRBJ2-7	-	TGTGCCAGCAGCTTTCAAGTCTCGGGGACACGAACCTACGAGCAGTACTTC	CASSFQVSGTRTYEQYF
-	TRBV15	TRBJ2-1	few	TGTGCCACCAGCAGGGGGGCAGCGTATGAGCAGTTCTTC	CATSRGAAYEQFF
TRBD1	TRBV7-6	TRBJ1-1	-	TGTGCCAGCAGCTTAACAGGGGGCACTGAAGCTTTCTTT	CASSLTGGTEAFF
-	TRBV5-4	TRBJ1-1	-	TGTGCCAGCAGCTTGAGGGGGAACACTGAAGCTTTCTTT	CASSLRGNTEAFF
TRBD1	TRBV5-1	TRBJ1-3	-	TGCGCCAGCAGCTTGGGCGTAGGACAGGGGAGCTCTGGAAACACCATATATTTT	CASSLGVGQGSSGNTIYF
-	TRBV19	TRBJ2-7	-	TGTGCCAGTAGTATGGCCCTCGGCGGCAGAAACTACGAGCAGTACTTC	CASSMALGGRNYEQYF
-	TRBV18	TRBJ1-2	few	TGTGCCAGCTCACCACCGAGCTCTACGTATGGCTACACCTTC	CASSPPSSTYGYTF
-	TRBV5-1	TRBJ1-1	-	TGCGCCAGCAGCTTGTTAGCGGTCACTGAAGCTTTCTTT	CASSLLAVTEAFF
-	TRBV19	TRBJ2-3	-	TGTGCCAGTAGACCCGGGGGAAGCGGGAGCACAGATACGCAGTATTTT	CASRPGGSGSTDTQYF
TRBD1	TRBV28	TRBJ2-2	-	TGTGCCAGCAGGCCGGCCCGACAGGGGGCCGTCGGGGAGCTGTTTTTT	CASRPARQGAVGELFF
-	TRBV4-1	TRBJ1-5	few	TGCGCCAGCAGCCAAGGGGAGGGGAGGGGAGTGGGAGGTCAGCCCCAGCATTTT	CASSQGEGRGVGGQPQHF
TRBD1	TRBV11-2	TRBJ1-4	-	TGTGCCAGCAGCCAAACGACAGGGGTTAATGAAAAACTGTTTTTT	CASSQTTGVNEKLFF
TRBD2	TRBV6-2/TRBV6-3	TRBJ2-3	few	TGTGCCAGCAGTCTCCACATACGTCTAGCGGGAGAAGGGAATACGCAGTATTTT	CASSLHIRLAGEGNTQYF
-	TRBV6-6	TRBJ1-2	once	TGTGCCAGCAGCCCTTCCGTTAACTATGGCTACACCTTC	CASSPSVNYGYTF